The TCR beta chain under discussion was sequenced for a study of persistence of HIV-infected CD4 T cells. V lost 3 bases, J lost 3 bases, and 6 bases stayed unmatched. The CDR3 has 17 amino acids. The germline CDR1 and CDR2 sequences are SGHTA and FQGNSA. This was the immunoSEQ version 4 assay in survey mode. Each sample used up to roughly 1 ug genomic DNA diluted to 10 ng/uL. The data were produced by immunoSEQ multiplex PCR, yet TCRdb's version contains in-frame clones alone and is incomplete. The repertoire includes more than 35,000 clones, approximately 90% of them detected once, and approximately 2% sits in the top ten. About this clone itself: Antigen specificity is unknown.

Cells were stimulated nonspecifically with anti-CD3/anti-CD28 magnetic beads. Responding CD4+ T cells were sorted by upregulation of both CD40 ligand and CD69. Points from the study as a whole: Antigen-responding cells were enriched for degenerate expanded CDR3beta sequences.

This rearrangement joins TRBV7-2 to TRBJ2-2; 11 positions agree with TRBD1. The source is an adult man with HIV who was CMV-seropositive. The material sequenced was CD4+ T cells sorted from PBMCs after approximately 20-hour stimulation, taken from a patient who received antiretroviral therapy. Here the CDR3 DNA reads TGTGCCAGCAGCTTTGGGGACAGGGGGTATTACACCGGGGAGCTGTTTTTT. This gives the protein CASSFGDRGYYTGELFF.